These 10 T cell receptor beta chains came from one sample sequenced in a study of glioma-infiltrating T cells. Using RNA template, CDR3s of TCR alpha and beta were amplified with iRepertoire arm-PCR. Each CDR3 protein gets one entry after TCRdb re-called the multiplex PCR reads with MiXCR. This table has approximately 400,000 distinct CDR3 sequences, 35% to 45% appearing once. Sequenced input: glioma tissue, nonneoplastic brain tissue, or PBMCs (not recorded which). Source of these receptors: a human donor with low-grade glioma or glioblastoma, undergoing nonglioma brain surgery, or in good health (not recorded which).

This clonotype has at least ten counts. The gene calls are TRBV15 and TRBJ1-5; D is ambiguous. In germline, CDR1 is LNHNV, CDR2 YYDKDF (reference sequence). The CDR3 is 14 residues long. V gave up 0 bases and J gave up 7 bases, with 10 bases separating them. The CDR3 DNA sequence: TGTGCCACCAGCAGAGATATGGAACCCCAGCCCCAGCATTTT. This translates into CATSRDMEPQPQHF.

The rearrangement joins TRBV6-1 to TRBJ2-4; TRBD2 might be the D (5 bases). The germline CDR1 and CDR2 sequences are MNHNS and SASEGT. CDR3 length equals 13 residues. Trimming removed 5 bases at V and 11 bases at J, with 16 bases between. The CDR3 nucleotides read TGTGCCAGCAGTTCCGGCCCAACCGGGGTTCAGTACTTC. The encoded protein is CASSSGPTGVQYF.

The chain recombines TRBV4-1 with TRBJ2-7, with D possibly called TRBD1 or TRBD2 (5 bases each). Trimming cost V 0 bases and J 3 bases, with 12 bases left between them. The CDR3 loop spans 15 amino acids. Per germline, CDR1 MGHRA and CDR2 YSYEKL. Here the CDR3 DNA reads TGCGCCAGCAGCCAAGATAGGTGGGACGGCTACGAGCAGTACTTC. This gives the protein CASSQDRWDGYEQYF.

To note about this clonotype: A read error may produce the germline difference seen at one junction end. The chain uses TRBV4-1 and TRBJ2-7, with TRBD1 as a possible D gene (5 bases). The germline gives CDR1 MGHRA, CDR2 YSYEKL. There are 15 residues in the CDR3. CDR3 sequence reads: CASGQDPREPYEQYF. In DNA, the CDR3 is TGCGCCAGCGGCCAAGATCCCAGGGAACCCTACGAGCAGTACTTC.

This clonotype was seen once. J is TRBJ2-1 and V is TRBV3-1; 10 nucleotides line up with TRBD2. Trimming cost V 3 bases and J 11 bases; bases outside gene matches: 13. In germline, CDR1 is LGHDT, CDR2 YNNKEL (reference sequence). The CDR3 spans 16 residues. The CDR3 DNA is TGTGCCAGCAGCCACCCCGGGACTAGCGACCGAAATAAGCAGTTCTTC. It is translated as CASSHPGTSDRNKQFF.

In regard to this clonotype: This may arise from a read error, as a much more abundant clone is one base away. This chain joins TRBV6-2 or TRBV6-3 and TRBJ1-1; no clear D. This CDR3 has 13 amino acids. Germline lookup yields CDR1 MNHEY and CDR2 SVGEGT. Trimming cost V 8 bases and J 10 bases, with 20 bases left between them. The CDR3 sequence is CASGRFGSVVAFF. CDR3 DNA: TGTGCCAGCGGCCGCTTCGGGTCGGTGGTAGCTTTCTTT.

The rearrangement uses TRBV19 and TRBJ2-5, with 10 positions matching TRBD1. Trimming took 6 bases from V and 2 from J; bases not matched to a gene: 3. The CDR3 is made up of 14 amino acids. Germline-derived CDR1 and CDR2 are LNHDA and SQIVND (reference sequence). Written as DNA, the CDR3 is TGTGCCAGTAGCCGGGACAGGGGACAAGAGACCCAGTACTTC. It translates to CASSRDRGQETQYF.

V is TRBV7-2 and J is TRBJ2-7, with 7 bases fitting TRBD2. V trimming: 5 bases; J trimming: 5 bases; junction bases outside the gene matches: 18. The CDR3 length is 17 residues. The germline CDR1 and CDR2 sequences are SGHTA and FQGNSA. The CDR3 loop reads CASSQVGWAGAPHEQYF. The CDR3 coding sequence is TGTGCCAGCAGCCAAGTGGGGTGGGCGGGAGCCCCCCACGAGCAGTACTTC.

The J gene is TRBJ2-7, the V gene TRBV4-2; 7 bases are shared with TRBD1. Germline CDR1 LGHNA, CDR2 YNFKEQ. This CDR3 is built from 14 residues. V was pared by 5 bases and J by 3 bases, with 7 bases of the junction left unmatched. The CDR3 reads CASSSSDRFYEQYF. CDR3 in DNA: TGTGCCAGCAGCTCCTCGGACAGGTTCTACGAGCAGTACTTC.

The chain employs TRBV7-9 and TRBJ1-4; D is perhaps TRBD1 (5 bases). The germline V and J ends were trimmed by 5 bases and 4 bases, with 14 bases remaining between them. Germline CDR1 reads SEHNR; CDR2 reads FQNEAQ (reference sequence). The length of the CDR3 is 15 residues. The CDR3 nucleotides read TGTGCCAGCAGCCAGCCCGGGACGTTTAATGAAAAACTGTTTTTT. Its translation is CASSQPGTFNEKLFF.